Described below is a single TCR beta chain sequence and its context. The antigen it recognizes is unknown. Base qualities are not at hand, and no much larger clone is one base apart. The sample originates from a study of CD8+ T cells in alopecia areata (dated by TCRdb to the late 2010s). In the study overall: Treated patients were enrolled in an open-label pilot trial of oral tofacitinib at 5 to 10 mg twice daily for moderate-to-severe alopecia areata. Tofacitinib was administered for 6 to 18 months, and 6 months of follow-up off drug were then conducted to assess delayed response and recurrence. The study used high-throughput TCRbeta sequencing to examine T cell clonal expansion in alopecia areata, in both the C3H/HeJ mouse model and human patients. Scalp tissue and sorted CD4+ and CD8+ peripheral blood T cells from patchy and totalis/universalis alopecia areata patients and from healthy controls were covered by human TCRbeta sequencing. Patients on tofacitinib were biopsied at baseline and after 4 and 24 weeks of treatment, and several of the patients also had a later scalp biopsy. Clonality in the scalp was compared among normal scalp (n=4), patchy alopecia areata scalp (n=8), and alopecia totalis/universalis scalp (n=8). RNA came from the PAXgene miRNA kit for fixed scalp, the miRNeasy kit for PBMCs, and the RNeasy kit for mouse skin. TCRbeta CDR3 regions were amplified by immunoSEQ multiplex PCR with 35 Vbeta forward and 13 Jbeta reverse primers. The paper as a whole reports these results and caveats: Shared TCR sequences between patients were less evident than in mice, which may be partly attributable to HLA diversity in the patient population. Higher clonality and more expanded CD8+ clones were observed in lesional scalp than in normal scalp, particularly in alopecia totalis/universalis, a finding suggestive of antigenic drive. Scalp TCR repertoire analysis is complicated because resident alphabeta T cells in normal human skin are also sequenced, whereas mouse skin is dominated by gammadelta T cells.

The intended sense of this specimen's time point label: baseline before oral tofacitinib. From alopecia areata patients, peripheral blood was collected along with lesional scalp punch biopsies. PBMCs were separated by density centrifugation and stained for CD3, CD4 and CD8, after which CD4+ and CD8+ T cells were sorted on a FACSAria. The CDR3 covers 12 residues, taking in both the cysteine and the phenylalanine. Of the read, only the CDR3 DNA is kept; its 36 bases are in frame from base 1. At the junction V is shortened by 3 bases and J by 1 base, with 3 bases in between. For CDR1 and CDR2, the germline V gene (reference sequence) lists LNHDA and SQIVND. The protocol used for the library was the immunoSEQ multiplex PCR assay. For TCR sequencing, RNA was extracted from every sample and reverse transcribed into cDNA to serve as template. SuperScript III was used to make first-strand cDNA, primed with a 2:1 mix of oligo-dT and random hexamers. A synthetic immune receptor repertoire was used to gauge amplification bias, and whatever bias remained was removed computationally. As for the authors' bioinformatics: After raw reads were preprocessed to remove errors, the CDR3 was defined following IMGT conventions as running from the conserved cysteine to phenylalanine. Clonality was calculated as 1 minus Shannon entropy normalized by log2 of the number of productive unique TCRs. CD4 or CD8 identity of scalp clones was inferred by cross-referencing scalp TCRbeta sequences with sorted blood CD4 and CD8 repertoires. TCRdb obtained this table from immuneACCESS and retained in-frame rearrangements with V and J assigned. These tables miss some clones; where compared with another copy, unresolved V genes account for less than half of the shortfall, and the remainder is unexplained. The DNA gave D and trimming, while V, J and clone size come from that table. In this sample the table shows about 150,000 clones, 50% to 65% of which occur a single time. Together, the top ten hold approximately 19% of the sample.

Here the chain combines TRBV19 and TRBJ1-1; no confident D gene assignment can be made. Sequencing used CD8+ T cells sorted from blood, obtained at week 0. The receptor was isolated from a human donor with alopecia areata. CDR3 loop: CASSMANTEAFF. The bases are TGTGCCAGTAGTATGGCGAACACTGAAGCTTTCTTT.